This entry lists 32 T cell receptor beta chains sequenced from one sample in a study of control samples from healthy donors and cancer patients (dated by TCRdb to the early 2020s). The library came from the immunoSEQ multiplex PCR assay. TCRdb retrieved this table from immuneACCESS and kept in-frame rearrangements only. Not all clones are present; in checked studies, unresolved V genes account for under half, and no reason is known for the remainder. The sample has around 84,000 clones on record, roughly 88% of them singletons. Jointly, the top ten make up around a tenth of the sample. Input material: PBMCs. The receptor set was obtained from a man aged 55 to 69 with head and neck cancer.

The V gene is TRBV19, the J gene TRBJ2-3; the D gene is possibly TRBD2 (5 bases). Trimming removed 7 bases from V and 3 bases from J, with 14 bases in between. The CDR3 spans 14 residues. The germline V gene has CDR1 LNHDA and CDR2 SQIVND (reference sequence). CDR3 in amino acids: CASKPRVSTDTQYF. CDR3 nucleotide sequence: TGTGCCAGTAAACCGCGGGTTTCTACAGATACGCAGTATTTT. The variable domain in full, with the rest retrieved from reference TRBV19 and TRBJ2-3, is DGGITQSPKYLFRKEGQNVTLSCEQNLNHDAMYWYRQDPGQGLRLIYYSQIVNDFQKGDIAEGYSVSREKKESFPLTVTSAQKNPTAFYLCASKPRVSTDTQYFGPGTRLTVL.

The chain has TRBV11-2 and TRBJ1-2; TRBD1 aligns across 10 bases. This CDR3 has 13 amino acids. V shed 5 bases, J shed 8 bases, and the junction held 5 bases outside the gene matches. The germline CDR1 and CDR2 sequences are SGHAT and FQNNGV. CDR3 protein: CASSSDRGRGYTF. The DNA of the CDR3 is TGTGCCAGCAGCAGCGACAGGGGGCGAGGCTACACCTTC.

CDR3 coding DNA: TGTGCCAGCAGCTTGATAGCAGGGGCCTACAATGAGCAGTTCTTC. Its translation is CASSLIAGAYNEQFF. This sequence joins TRBV5-4 and TRBJ2-1, with D possibly being TRBD1 (6 bases). The CDR3 runs 15 residues. V was cut by 1 base and J by 2 bases, with 10 bases left in between. CDR1 SGHNT and CDR2 YYREEE come from the germline V gene (reference sequence).

This clone has a single count. Other DNA sequences of this sample code for an identical CDR3. The rearrangement links TRBV3-1 (or the pseudogene TRBV3-2) to TRBJ2-3; D is perhaps TRBD2 (7 bases). In germline, CDR1 is LGHDT, CDR2 YNNKEL (reference sequence). The CDR3 extends over 23 amino acids. The V gene lost 0 bases and the J gene lost 2 bases, with 33 bases spanning the gap. The CDR3 here is CASSQEGRAGARRRRILTDTQYF. The DNA for the CDR3 is TGTGCCAGCAGCCAAGAGGGCAGGGCGGGGGCCCGACGACGGCGGATCCTCACAGATACGCAGTATTTT.

The chain combines TRBV5-1 with TRBJ2-7, with 7 bases that match TRBD1. The trim removed 3 bases at V and 1 base at J, leaving 1 base unmatched. CDR1 and CDR2 from the germline V gene are SGHRS and YFSETQ. The CDR3 runs 13 residues. CDR3 nucleotides: TGCGCCAGCAGCTGGGACAGTTCCTACGAGCAGTACTTC. Translated, it gives CASSWDSSYEQYF.

This clone has only one observation. The J gene is TRBJ2-5, the V gene TRBV2; TRBD2 matches 7 bases. The V segment lost 7 bases and the J segment 5 bases; nucleotides outside the gene matches: 13. This CDR3 has 15 amino acids. CDR1 is SNHLY and CDR2 is FYNNEI in the germline V gene. The CDR3 DNA is TGTGCCAGCACCCCGCTTTGGGGAGGGTTTGAGACCCAGTACTTC. It yields the protein CASTPLWGGFETQYF.

This chain connects TRBV19 to TRBJ1-3, with D unresolved. CDR3 length equals 15 residues. Germline loops: CDR1 LNHDA, CDR2 SQIVND (reference sequence). The ends were cut back, 5 bases at V and 0 bases at J, with 11 bases in the middle. CDR3: CASSQTPTSGNTIYF. CDR3 sequence (DNA): TGTGCCAGTAGTCAAACTCCCACCTCTGGAAACACCATATATTTT. The full variable domain, with the rest looked up from reference TRBV19 and TRBJ1-3, is DGGITQSPKYLFRKEGQNVTLSCEQNLNHDAMYWYRQDPGQGLRLIYYSQIVNDFQKGDIAEGYSVSREKKESFPLTVTSAQKNPTAFYLCASSQTPTSGNTIYFGEGSWLTVV.

The gene calls are TRBV11-3 and TRBJ2-1; 10 bases map to TRBD2. The germline V gene encodes CDR1 SGHNT and CDR2 YENEEA. The CDR3 runs to 15 residues. V was clipped by 1 base and J by 8 bases; unmatched bases: 5. CDR3 sequence (DNA): TGTGCCAGCAGCTTAGGAGCGGGAGGGCCTTATGAGCAGTTCTTC. Its translation: CASSLGAGGPYEQFF.

The J gene is TRBJ2-1, the V gene TRBV5-1; 9 bases agree with TRBD1. Germline CDR1 and CDR2: SGHRS and YFSETQ. CDR3 length: 15 amino acids. The J segment lost 15 bases and the V segment lost 4 bases, leaving 17 bases of the junction unmatched. CDR3 bases: TGCGCCAGCAGCGAGGGAAGGTCAACCCGGGACAGGGTGTTCTTC. Its translation: CASSEGRSTRDRVFF. Full variable domain (outside the CDR3, taken from reference TRBV5-1 and TRBJ2-1): KAGVTQTPRYLIKTRGQQVTLSCSPISGHRSVSWYQQTPGQGLQFLFEYFSETQRNKGNFPGRFSGRQFSNSRSEMNVSTLELGDSALYLCASSEGRSTRDRVFFGPGTRLTVL.

The rearrangement links TRBV3-1 (or the pseudogene TRBV3-2) to TRBJ2-3, with D unresolved. The CDR3 spans 14 residues. Germline V gene lookup returns CDR1 LGHDT and CDR2 YNNKEL (reference sequence). Trimming cost V 6 bases and J 1 base, with 11 bases left between them. CDR3 nucleotide sequence: TGTGCCAGCAGTCCGATGACTCGCACAGATACGCAGTATTTT. It is translated as CASSPMTRTDTQYF.

This chain connects TRBV5-1 to TRBJ2-1, with D possibly TRBD2 on 5 matching bases. The CDR3 covers 14 residues. Germline V gene data show CDR1 as SGHRS and CDR2 as YFSETQ. V was clipped by 4 bases and J by 2 bases, with 10 bases between them. CDR3 in DNA: TGCGCCAGCAGCCGGACTGAGACCTACAATGAGCAGTTCTTC. Its protein is CASSRTETYNEQFF.

This sequence joins TRBV12-5 and TRBJ2-3; no definite D call. The CDR3 loop spans 12 amino acids. V was cut by 4 bases and J by 6 bases, with 8 bases left in between. Per the germline V gene, CDR1 is LGHNT and CDR2 is FRNRAP. The CDR3 here is CASGSRADTQYF. In DNA, the CDR3 is TGTGCTAGTGGTTCCCGGGCCGATACGCAGTATTTT.

This clone was detected only once. Other DNA sequences from this sample encode an identical CDR3 as well. The chain is built from TRBV2 and TRBJ1-5; 7 nucleotides match TRBD1. This CDR3 comprises 15 residues. The junction had 7 bases not matched to a gene; V was cut back by 2 bases and J by 6 bases. Germline loops: CDR1 SNHLY, CDR2 FYNNEI. The CDR3 sequence: CASSETPTGRQPQHF. The CDR3 DNA is TGTGCCAGCAGTGAAACCCCGACAGGGCGTCAGCCCCAGCATTTT.

This chain uses TRBV2 with TRBJ1-6; 7 nucleotides agree with TRBD1. Germline CDR1 is SNHLY and CDR2 is FYNNEI. The CDR3 totals 14 residues. V was pared by 7 bases and J by 9 bases, with 9 bases of the junction left unmatched. The CDR3 nucleotides are TGTGCCAGCAAAATGGGACAGTCCTTTTCACCCCTCCACTTT. Protein product: CASKMGQSFSPLHF.

V usage is TRBV14 and J usage is TRBJ2-7; no clear D gene. The CDR3 runs 15 residues. Germline CDR1 and CDR2: SGHDN and FVKESK. Trimming pared 0 bases from V and 1 base from J, leaving 10 bases between. The CDR3 sequence: CASSQDLVGSYEQYF. The CDR3 region has the DNA TGTGCCAGCAGCCAAGATTTGGTAGGATCCTACGAGCAGTACTTC.

The chain combines TRBV5-6 with TRBJ2-1; a possible D gene is TRBD1 (5 bases). The V and J ends lost 4 bases and 4 bases respectively, with 18 bases between them. Germline CDR1 SGHDT, CDR2 YYEEEE. The CDR3 runs 16 residues. Here the CDR3 DNA reads TGTGCCAGCAGCGACCTGGGGCGATCAACTTACAATGAGCAGTTCTTC. Translating gives CASSDLGRSTYNEQFF.

The rearrangement joins TRBV29-1 to TRBJ1-1; D is perhaps TRBD1 (5 bases). Germline V gives CDR1 SQVTM, CDR2 ANQGSEA. The ends were cut back, 4 bases at V and 1 base at J, with 13 bases in the middle. This CDR3 is 14 amino acids long. The CDR3 loop is CSVGFTGANTEAFF. The CDR3 bases are TGCAGCGTTGGATTCACAGGAGCGAACACTGAAGCTTTCTTT.

This clone came up once. Germline and junction disagree at one end, which may indicate a read error. The chain recombines TRBV6-5 with TRBJ2-4, with TRBD2 as a possible D gene (6 bases). Per the germline V gene, CDR1 is MNHEY and CDR2 is SVGAGI. CDR3 length: 11 residues. Here the CDR3 reads CASSIRDSWSF. In DNA, the CDR3 is TGTGCCAGCAGTATCCGGGACTCTTGGTCCTTC.

This clone has more than one count but fewer than ten. The chain uses TRBV5-4 and TRBJ2-1, with D possibly being TRBD1 or TRBD2 (5 bases each). This CDR3 has 13 amino acids. V was cut by 2 bases and J by 9 bases, with 12 bases left in between. Germline assignment: CDR1 SGHNT and CDR2 YYREEE (reference sequence). CDR3 coding DNA: TGTGCCAGCAGCTTTTTTGGGGCGGGTGAGCAGTTCTTC. This gives the protein CASSFFGAGEQFF.

The chain joins TRBV13 to TRBJ1-2; TRBD1 matches at 7 bases. The CDR3 is 14 amino acids. In germline, CDR1 is PRHDT, CDR2 FYEKMQ (reference sequence). Trimming at V came to 4 bases and at J to 2 bases, leaving 4 bases not matched to a gene. The CDR3: CASSWTGRNYGYTF. CDR3 nucleotides: TGTGCCAGCAGCTGGACAGGACGGAACTATGGCTACACCTTC.

There are a few counts of this clone. The V call is TRBV28, the J call TRBJ1-1; no firm D call. This CDR3 comprises 13 residues. In germline, CDR1 is MDHEN, CDR2 SYDVKM. Between the trimmed V and J ends, which lost 3 bases and 4 bases, there was a span of 9 bases. The chain's CDR3 is CASSFRVVTEAFF. CDR3 sequence (DNA): TGTGCCAGCAGTTTTAGGGTTGTCACTGAAGCTTTCTTT.

V and J are TRBV27 and TRBJ2-1, with D perhaps matching TRBD1 (6 bases). The CDR3 runs to 15 residues. Between the trimmed V and J ends, which lost 3 bases and 7 bases, there was a span of 16 bases. Germline CDR1 MNHEY, CDR2 SMNVEV (reference sequence). Here the CDR3 reads CASSFRPGVWNEQFF. The CDR3 DNA reads as TGTGCCAGCAGTTTTCGGCCAGGGGTATGGAATGAGCAGTTCTTC.

This clone has a handful of counts. V gene TRBV25-1 combines with J gene TRBJ1-2; D uncertain. Trimming stripped 3 bases from V and 8 bases from J, with 13 bases between. CDR3 length equals 13 residues. The germline gives CDR1 MGHDK, CDR2 SYGVNS. The CDR3 DNA follows: TGTGCCAGCAGTGACGCCTGGAGAGAGGGCTACACCTTC. It yields the protein CASSDAWREGYTF.

There are a few counts of this clone. The V gene is TRBV5-1, the J gene TRBJ2-7; 14 bases match TRBD2. V shed 2 bases and J 5 bases; nucleotides not matched to a gene: 12. Looked up from germline, CDR1 is SGHRS and CDR2 is YFSETQ. This CDR3 is built from 18 residues. CDR3 residues: CASSFGVGTSGSSDEQYF. The CDR3 DNA follows: TGCGCCAGCAGCTTTGGGGTCGGGACTAGCGGGAGTTCCGACGAGCAGTACTTC.

The gene calls are TRBV5-1 and TRBJ2-3; TRBD2 agrees at 8 bases. CDR3 length: 14 amino acids. The ends lost 5 bases at V and 2 bases at J; junction bases unmatched: 4. Germline CDR1 is SGHRS and CDR2 is YFSETQ. The CDR3 DNA is TGCGCCAGCAGATTTAGCGGGACCACAGATACGCAGTATTTT. Translating it yields CASRFSGTTDTQYF. Complete variable domain (other parts from reference TRBV5-1 and TRBJ2-3): KAGVTQTPRYLIKTRGQQVTLSCSPISGHRSVSWYQQTPGQGLQFLFEYFSETQRNKGNFPGRFSGRQFSNSRSEMNVSTLELGDSALYLCASRFSGTTDTQYFGPGTRLTVL.

This chain uses TRBV18 with TRBJ1-5; 8 nucleotides match TRBD1. The CDR3 extends over 14 amino acids. Germline V lookup: CDR1 KGHSH, CDR2 LQKENI. V lost 5 bases to trimming and J lost 2 bases; unmatched junction nucleotides: 2. The CDR3 sequence is CASSRQGRNQPQHF. CDR3 coding DNA: TGTGCCAGCTCAAGACAGGGGCGCAATCAGCCCCAGCATTTT.

The chain is built from TRBV5-1 and TRBJ2-1; the D gene is possibly TRBD1 (5 bases). From germline, CDR1 is SGHRS and CDR2 YFSETQ. The CDR3 consists of 16 residues. V shed 0 bases and J shed 2 bases, with 12 bases lying between them. CDR3 bases: TGCGCCAGCAGCTTGGCCGCTACAGGTACCTACAATGAGCAGTTCTTC. Amino acids: CASSLAATGTYNEQFF.

The chain uses TRBV6-1 and TRBJ1-2, with a possible D match to TRBD1 (6 bases). This CDR3 spans 17 amino acids. V was cut by 3 bases and J by 11 bases, with 28 bases left in between. The germline V gene has CDR1 MNHNS and CDR2 SASEGT. The CDR3 is CASSETRWGAFTAGYTF. The DNA of the CDR3 is TGTGCCAGCAGTGAGACTAGGTGGGGGGCCTTTACTGCGGGTTACACCTTC.

The chain is built from TRBV9 and TRBJ2-1; TRBD2 matches 9 bases. V was pared by 2 bases and J by 4 bases, with 7 bases of the junction left unmatched. From germline, CDR1 is SGDLS and CDR2 YYNGEE. The CDR3 length is 16 residues. The CDR3 DNA follows: TGTGCCAGCAGCGTGGCCGTCCTAGCGGGGTACAATGAGCAGTTCTTC. Residues: CASSVAVLAGYNEQFF.

This clone has just one count. The chain has TRBV28 and TRBJ2-7, with no clear D. V lost 3 bases, J lost 5 bases, and 14 bases lay in between. The CDR3 runs to 14 residues. Germline CDR1 MDHEN, CDR2 SYDVKM. CDR3 in amino acids: CASSFLGPRNEQYF. In DNA form, the CDR3 reads TGTGCCAGCAGTTTTTTGGGTCCAAGAAACGAGCAGTACTTC.

Comments on this clone: Sequence at one end of the junction differs from germline and may be a read error. J is TRBJ1-2 and V is TRBV4-1; TRBD1 aligns across 9 bases. CDR3 length equals 17 residues. The germline V gene encodes CDR1 MGHRA and CDR2 YSYEKL. The CDR3 loop is CASSPGTGRKSNYGHTF. The CDR3 region has the DNA TGCGCCAGCAGCCCCGGGACAGGGCGGAAATCTAACTATGGCCACACCTTC.

The chain has TRBV6-6 and TRBJ2-5; D is possibly TRBD1 or TRBD2 (5 bases each). Germline lookup yields CDR1 MNHNY and CDR2 SVGAGI (reference sequence). V gave up 6 bases and J gave up 5 bases, with 16 bases separating them. This CDR3 has 14 residues. The chain's CDR3 is CASSNGAEGETQYF. Here the CDR3 DNA reads TGTGCCAGCAGCAACGGGGCCGAGGGGGAGACCCAGTACTTC.